The 5 T cell receptor beta chains given below trace back to one sample, sequenced in a study of regulatory T cells in long-lasting Graves disease (dated by TCRdb to about 2021). Receptor libraries were prepared by multiplex PCR. Reads for this sample came from an Illumina HiSeq 4000. CDR3 regions were amplified by Arm-PCR with iRepertoire HTBI primers to construct TCR beta libraries. The raw public reads went through TCRdb reprocessing: fastp at Q25, MiXCR clone calling, in-frame beta chains kept. Each CDR3 protein gets just one entry, which takes the most common genes and DNA from the rows behind it. The sample yields 680,000 or so distinct CDR3 sequences; 16% were counted once. The ten largest clonotypes hold around a sixth of the sample. The time point label here, explained by the study, means: newly diagnosed GD, antithyroid drugs for less than 3 months. For both TCR sequencing and RNA sequencing, RNA was extracted from PBMCs in TRIzol.

These data were also filed under a second study, of T cells in Graves' hyperthyroidism and ophthalmopathy.

The material sequenced was peripheral blood mononuclear cells (PBMCs), taken at new diagnosis, from a patient treated with antithyroid drugs. The receptors here all came from a woman in her 30s with Graves disease. Donor details come from another sample of the same person, matched by shared clones.

This clonotype was seen more than once but under ten times. This sequence joins TRBV5-1 and TRBJ1-5; the D is unclear. This CDR3 is built from 15 residues. Germline V CDR1 and CDR2: SGHRS, YFSETQ. Trimming stripped 0 bases from V and 4 bases from J, with 11 bases between. CDR3 sequence (DNA): TGCGCCAGCAGCTTGGGCACTTCGGAAAATCAGCCCCAGCATTTT. This translates into CASSLGTSENQPQHF.

In this sample, this clonotype turned up many times. The rearrangement uses TRBV3-1 and TRBJ1-4; 11 positions agree with TRBD1. J lost 4 bases, V lost 4 bases, and 2 bases had no gene match. The germline V gene encodes CDR1 LGHDT and CDR2 YNNKEL (reference sequence). This CDR3 is built from 15 residues. The CDR3 DNA is TGTGCCAGCAGCCCCGGGACAGGGGGTAATGAAAAACTGTTTTTT. It yields the protein CASSPGTGGNEKLFF.

The chain is built from TRBV3-1 and TRBJ1-1, with a weak D call TRBD1 (6 bases). Trimming pared 7 bases from V and 5 bases from J, leaving 20 bases between. Germline V gene data show CDR1 as LGHDT and CDR2 as YNNKEL (reference sequence). The CDR3 has 15 amino acids. Here the CDR3 DNA reads TGTGCCAGCACCCTCAGAGGGGGGTTAGGGACTGAAGCTTTCTTT. Translating gives CASTLRGGLGTEAFF. Full variable domain (missing parts from reference TRBV3-1 and TRBJ1-1): DTAVSQTPKYLVTQMGNDKSIKCEQNLGHDTMYWYKQDSKKFLKIMFSYNNKELIINETVPNRFSPKSPDKAHLNLHINSLELGDSAVYFCASTLRGGLGTEAFFGQGTRLTVV.

Notes on this clonotype: A read error may be the cause here, since a much bigger clone is one base away. The genes are TRBV5-1 and TRBJ2-1; 13 bases align to TRBD2. Germline V gene data show CDR1 as SGHRS and CDR2 as YFSETQ. V lost 7 bases to trimming and J lost 5 bases; unmatched junction nucleotides: 9. The CDR3 spans 16 residues. The CDR3 DNA follows: TGCGCCAGCGGCGGCCCCGGACTAGCGGGAGACAATGAGCAGTTCTTC. This sequence encodes CASGGPGLAGDNEQFF.

This clonotype came up many times. The chain carries TRBV7-4 and TRBJ1-1; D is possibly TRBD1 (5 bases). Trimming left V 4 bases short and J 6 bases short, with 27 bases between. CDR1 is SGHVT, CDR2 SQSDAQ, per germline. The CDR3 runs to 18 residues. The CDR3 coding sequence is TGTGCCAGCAGCTCGTTTCAATGGGGGAGACCTTCCAAATCTGAAGCTTTCTTT. Protein: CASSSFQWGRPSKSEAFF.